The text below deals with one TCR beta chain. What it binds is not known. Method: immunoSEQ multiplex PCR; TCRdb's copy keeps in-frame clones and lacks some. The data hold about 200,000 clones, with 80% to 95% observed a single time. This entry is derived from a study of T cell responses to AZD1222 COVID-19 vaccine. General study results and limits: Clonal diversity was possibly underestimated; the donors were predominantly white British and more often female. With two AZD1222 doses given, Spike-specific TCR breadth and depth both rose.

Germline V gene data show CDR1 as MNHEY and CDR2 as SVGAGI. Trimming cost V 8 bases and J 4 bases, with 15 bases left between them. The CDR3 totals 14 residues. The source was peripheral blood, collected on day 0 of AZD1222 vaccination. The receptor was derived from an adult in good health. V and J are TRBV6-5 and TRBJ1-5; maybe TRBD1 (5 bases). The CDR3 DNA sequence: TGTGCCAGCTTGCCGGGAGGGGTTAATCAGCCCCAGCATTTT. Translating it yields CASLPGGVNQPQHF.